The sequence of this T cell receptor (beta chain) was determined in a study of OX40 agonist ivuxolimab in advanced cancers. TCRdb's table, derived via immunoSEQ multiplex PCR, lists solely in-frame clones and lacks some. In the table there are 80,000 or so clones, 90% of which are singletons. The CDR3 is 14 residues long. V dropped 0 bases and J dropped 0 bases, with 6 bases sitting between them. The germline V gene has CDR1 SGHNT and CDR2 YYREEE (reference sequence). Sequencing was performed on CD4+ or CD8+ T cells sorted from blood, taken in a trial of the OX40 agonist ivuxolimab. V gene TRBV5-4 combines with J gene TRBJ1-1; tentatively, D is TRBD1 (5 bases). This receptor was identified in an adult with an advanced solid tumor such as melanoma, head and neck, liver or kidney cancer. DNA of the CDR3: TGTGCCAGCAGCTTGGGAGGGGTGAACACTGAAGCTTTCTTT. It specifies CASSLGGVNTEAFF.